The 15 T cell receptor beta chains below come from one sample, sequenced in a study of T cell repertoires in cytomegalovirus infection. TCRdb processed the reads anew with MiXCR; each CDR3 protein has one entry. The sample includes some 800,000 distinct CDR3 sequences, roughly 33% seen only once; the top ten take around 11%. No antigen has been assigned to these receptors. The sequencing here drew on cultured CD8+ T cells from PBMCs, taken from culture after CMV antigen stimulation. The source is a human donor in good health (CMV status not recorded). Some clones in this sample may be carry-over from other donors' samples.

The rearrangement joins TRBV7-9 to TRBJ2-3, with D maybe TRBD1 (5 bases). The CDR3 extends over 15 amino acids. CDR1 and CDR2 (germline): SEHNR, FQNEAQ (reference sequence). V lost 2 bases to trimming and J lost 2 bases, with 11 bases between them. The CDR3 sequence: CASSLSEQDTDTQYF. CDR3 sequence (DNA): TGTGCCAGCAGCTTAAGTGAACAGGACACAGATACGCAGTATTTT. Full variable domain (missing parts from reference TRBV7-9 and TRBJ2-3): DTGVSQNPRHKITKRGQNVTFRCDPISEHNRLYWYRQTLGQGPEFLTYFQNEAQLEKSRLLSDRFSAERPKGSFSTLEIQRTEQGDSAMYLCASSLSEQDTDTQYFGPGTRLTVL.

This chain joins TRBV9 and TRBJ2-3, with a tentative D call TRBD2 (7 bases). The germline CDR1 and CDR2 sequences are SGDLS and YYNGEE. V gave up 6 bases and J gave up 3 bases, with 17 bases separating them. The CDR3 is made up of 15 amino acids. The CDR3: CASTKGGAMTDTQYF. DNA for the CDR3: TGTGCCAGCACCAAAGGGGGGGCCATGACAGATACGCAGTATTTT. Complete variable domain (other parts from reference TRBV9 and TRBJ2-3): DSGVTQTPKHLITATGQRVTLRCSPRSGDLSVYWYQQSLDQGLQFLIQYYNGEERAKGNILERFSAQQFPDLHSELNLSSLELGDSALYFCASTKGGAMTDTQYFGPGTRLTVL.

The chain combines TRBV6-5 with TRBJ1-6; possible D gene TRBD1, 5 bases. V lost 0 bases and J 8 bases, leaving 11 bases between the germline ends. Germline V gene data show CDR1 as MNHEY and CDR2 as SVGAGI. The CDR3 contains 15 residues. The CDR3 spells CASSYSSGLDSPLHF. DNA of the CDR3: TGTGCCAGCAGTTACTCGTCAGGGCTAGATTCACCCCTCCACTTT.

V and J are TRBV27 and TRBJ1-6, with D perhaps matching TRBD1 (5 bases). Looked up from germline, CDR1 is MNHEY and CDR2 is SMNVEV (reference sequence). V was trimmed by 10 bases and J by 0 bases, leaving 10 bases between them. This CDR3 spans 14 amino acids. The CDR3 nucleotides are TGTGCCAACAGGTGGAGCTCCTATAATTCACCCCTCCACTTT. Translated, it gives CANRWSSYNSPLHF.

This clonotype was seen a few times. CDR3 in amino acids: CASSEDRTYEQYV. CDR3 nucleotide sequence: TGTGCCAGCAGCGAGGACAGGACCTACGAGCAGTACGTC. V and J are TRBV7-2 and TRBJ2-7; 7 nucleotides line up with TRBD1. CDR3 length: 13 residues. Germline CDR1 reads SGHTA; CDR2 reads FQGNSA. Trimming removed 5 bases from V and 2 bases from J; junction bases left unmatched: 3.

This clonotype showed up just a few times. CDR3 DNA sequence: TGTGCCAGCAGTTTCGGACAGGGAGACGATCAGCCCCAGCATTTT. Encoded protein: CASSFGQGDDQPQHF. This rearrangement joins TRBV6-6 to TRBJ1-5, with TRBD1 matching 8 bases. The CDR3 totals 15 residues. V lost 4 bases and J lost 5; bases outside the gene matches: 7. Germline values: CDR1 MNHNY, CDR2 SVGAGI (reference sequence).

The V call is TRBV27, the J call TRBJ2-7, with D perhaps TRBD2 (5 bases). CDR1 is MNHEY and CDR2 is SMNVEV in the germline V gene (reference sequence). The CDR3 runs 12 residues. V lost 7 bases, J lost 12 bases, and 19 bases lay in between. The CDR3 sequence is CASTPGYGIRYF. For the CDR3, the DNA is TGTGCCAGCACCCCTGGGTACGGGATTCGGTACTTC.

The gene calls are TRBV7-9 and TRBJ2-5, with 7 bases aligning to TRBD1. This CDR3 is 16 amino acids long. The junction had 11 bases not matched to a gene; V was cut back by 5 bases and J by 2 bases. Germline loops: CDR1 SEHNR, CDR2 FQNEAQ (reference sequence). The chain's CDR3 is CASSHKRTGGQETQYF. In nucleotides, the CDR3 is TGTGCCAGCAGCCACAAAAGGACAGGCGGGCAAGAGACCCAGTACTTC.

The genes are TRBV14 and TRBJ2-7, with D unclear. Trimming removed 0 bases at V and 3 bases at J, with 6 bases between. The CDR3 consists of 13 residues. The V gene's germline CDR1 is SGHDN and CDR2 FVKESK. DNA for the CDR3: TGTGCCAGCAGCCAAGACATTGACTACGAGCAGTACTTC. Translating gives CASSQDIDYEQYF.

This clonotype occurred once. This chain links TRBV6-5 with TRBJ1-3, with D tentatively TRBD1 (6 bases). The V end was cut by 3 bases, the J end by 6 bases, with 12 bases between. Germline V gene lookup returns CDR1 MNHEY and CDR2 SVGAGI. The CDR3 extends over 14 amino acids. CDR3 amino acids: CASSYRGAVNTIYF. The CDR3 DNA sequence: TGTGCCAGCAGTTATCGGGGGGCTGTAAACACCATATATTTT.

Only a few counts were recorded for this clonotype. The chain joins TRBV6-2 or TRBV6-3 to TRBJ2-5; D unclear. Germline lookup yields CDR1 MNHEY and CDR2 SVGEGT. The ends were cut back, 4 bases at V and 0 bases at J, with 6 bases in the middle. The CDR3 totals 13 residues. CDR3 sequence: CASSWADQETQYF. The DNA of the CDR3 is TGTGCCAGCAGTTGGGCAGACCAAGAGACCCAGTACTTC.

This clonotype was seen a handful of times. The V call is TRBV27, the J call TRBJ1-5, with D maybe TRBD1 (6 bases). This CDR3 is 15 amino acids long. V lost 6 bases, J lost 1 base, and 13 bases lay in between. Per the germline V gene, CDR1 is MNHEY and CDR2 is SMNVEV (reference sequence). The CDR3 DNA follows: TGTGCCAGCAGCTGGGGGCGGGGGAGCAATCAGCCCCAGCATTTT. Translating it yields CASSWGRGSNQPQHF.

The table lists this clonotype with a few counts. The gene calls are TRBV12-3 or TRBV12-4 and TRBJ1-5, with D possibly matching TRBD1 (6 bases). V was trimmed by 6 bases and J by 0 bases, leaving 24 bases between them. The CDR3 sequence is 19 residues long. The CDR3 region has the DNA TGTGCCAGCAGCTTCCAGTACCTTGGACAGACTTATAGCAATCAGCCCCAGCATTTT. It yields the protein CASSFQYLGQTYSNQPQHF.

The chain uses TRBV7-2 and TRBJ2-1; D remains unclear. Germline V CDR1 and CDR2: SGHTA, FQGNSA. Deletions cut 0 bases from V and 5 bases from J, with 5 bases between. This CDR3 is 13 amino acids long. The CDR3 is CASSLAHHNEQFF. The CDR3 DNA reads as TGTGCCAGCAGCTTAGCCCACCACAATGAGCAGTTCTTC.

This clonotype appeared a few times. The chain couples TRBV7-9 to TRBJ1-1; D gene unclear. CDR3 length: 15 amino acids. V shed 5 bases and J shed 5 bases, with 18 bases lying between them. Germline V gene lookup returns CDR1 SEHNR and CDR2 FQNEAQ (reference sequence). DNA of the CDR3: TGTGCCAGCAGCGCTCCAGGACCCCCTCGGACTGAAGCTTTCTTT. Translated: CASSAPGPPRTEAFF.